This entry concerns a single T cell receptor beta chain. No antigen is known for it. There are no base qualities to consult, and no much larger clone falls within one base. This specimen comes from a study of cytomegalovirus exposure and HLA in healthy donors (dated by TCRdb to about 2017). General notes on the study: An earlier analysis of roughly 630 of the donors reported approximately 300 Gb of sequence data and about 100 million unique TCR beta sequences from 150 million to 200 million T cells. Around 300 gigabases of sequencing data and 78 million or so unique TCR sequences were included in an early release covering roughly 600 HLA-typed donors. Of the 350 to 450 genotyped donors, less than 90% were placed in the genetic ancestry cluster associated with self-reported Caucasian donors. The study aimed to test whether signatures of past pathogen exposure could be identified by cataloging public T cell receptors. The study used immunosequencing to profile the T cell repertoires of approximately 630 subjects and linked those repertoires to cytomegalovirus serostatus. Besides the first cohort of 666 subjects, a separate validation cohort made up of around 120 different subjects was used. High-throughput TCR immunosequencing, statistical association of individual TCRs with disease status, and machine learning were combined to predict cytomegalovirus infection status. A later analysis re-analyzed previously published TCR beta repertoires from several hundred donors and added high-resolution HLA genotyping to study TCR occurrence patterns. In the later analysis, no new phenotypic data were used to find candidate immune exposures; instead, reliance was placed on TCR beta sequences and their occurrence across donors. An earlier analysis of 450 to 750 of the donors used high-throughput TCR beta sequencing to judge whether each TCR beta V gene segment behaved as functional or pseudogenic. Alongside the repertoire data, information on donor age, sex, ethnicity and CMV serostatus was compiled. In a later genetic analysis, genome-wide SNP genotypes for about three fifths of the roughly 670 donors were used, and that subset was treated as a discovery cohort. Every repertoire in the discovery cohort had been generated on one and the same sequencing platform. Class I and class II HLA loci were covered by the typing at four-digit resolution. Typing coverage differed by locus: A, B, C, DRB1 and DQB1 were typed in roughly 620-630 donors, DQA1 in approximately 520, DPA1 in 600 to 610, and DPB1 in 450 to 490. Four or five DR-DQ haplotypes were handled as single units for association and clustering because linkage in the cohort was strong. Among 398 genotyped donors of the cohort, an average of around 250,000 unique TCR beta nucleotide sequences was sequenced per donor, of which approximately 19% were non-productive.

Overall study outcomes, separate from this receptor: At a false discovery rate of 0.05, a later analysis linked under 20,000 TCR beta sequences to specific HLA alleles. A further reported finding was that TCR beta sequences accurately predicted the HLA-A and HLA-B alleles for most subjects in the first cohort. Three of the identified cytomegalovirus-associated TCR beta chains were confirmed in vitro to be specific for cytomegalovirus antigens. This cohort had only TCR beta chains sequenced, and the lack of alpha or paired-chain data limited which features could be detected. Correlated functional status among segregating V segments might be attributable to linkage disequilibrium, but an unknown experimental factor could not be ruled out. Strong co-occurrence of HLA alleles, especially DR and DQ, made assigning TCR associations to individual alleles difficult. It was suggested by the authors that the approach could potentially be generalized to other disease states and immunological phenotypes. In a later genetic analysis, fewer N-insertions in productive TCRs were reported among donors in an Asian-associated ancestry cluster than the 666-donor mean. In both the original and validation cohorts, the classifier was reported to diagnose cytomegalovirus status with high specificity and sensitivity. In the study, around 150 TCR beta chains were listed as associated with cytomegalovirus. V-gene and J-gene trimming of TCR beta chains was associated with a missense DCLRE1C variant in a later genetic analysis, and the association was replicated in an independent cohort. A cluster of highly shared sequence variants was judged likely to be a technical artifact of the sequencing pipeline. A later analysis found that most CMV-associated TCR beta chains appeared HLA-restricted, with HLA associations seemingly driven largely by CMV exposure. For the cohort, immune exposure information was limited to CMV serostatus. Because counts were too low, seventeen rarely observed V segments, including chromosome 9 orphons, were excluded from the earlier analysis of some 540 of the donors. While some public TCRs were present in many individuals, most TCR sequences turned up only very rarely across donors. HLA typing was unavailable for some donors at each locus, so association tests used only the typed subset. Because the 87-base-pair reads could not distinguish some IMGT-functional V segments, including TRBV6-2 and TRBV6-3, those segments were excluded. Compared with equally common non-associated chains, HLA-associated TCR beta chains in a later analysis were more clonally expanded and had lower generation probabilities. A later analysis reported that several top co-occurrence clusters appeared linked to parvovirus B19, influenza, CMV and Epstein-Barr virus. In a later analysis, TCR association rates were found to vary across HLA loci, with the most associated TCRs seen for DRB1 alleles and the fewest for HLA-C alleles. Broadly in line with IMGT annotations, most TCR beta V segments showed up in productive rearrangements about 87% or about 30% of the time in an earlier analysis of some 590 of the donors. Sequencing depth was assumed to be roughly uniform across donors in the presence/absence analyses, though that assumption may not hold.

In total, fewer than 750 healthy bone marrow donors made up the cohort. Cohort members were all nominally healthy when sampled, although unrecorded immune exposures were likely present. The donor was CMV seronegative and belonged to the group of 352 seronegative cohort members. Every donor gave a peripheral blood sample, and the peripheral blood mononuclear cells from that sample were used for TCR beta sequencing. The Qiagen DNeasy Blood Extraction Kit was used to extract genomic DNA from the blood cell samples. Via the germline V gene, CDR1 is SGDLS and CDR2 YYNGEE. From V the trimming removes 3 bases and from J it removes 2 bases, while the gene matches leave 15 bases of the junction unaccounted for. Reading from cysteine to phenylalanine, the CDR3 counts 18 amino acids. Just CDR3 DNA is preserved here, 54 bases in frame from base 1. The protocol used for the library was the immunoSEQ multiplex PCR assay. For the multiplex PCR, a mixture combining 60 forward primers for TCR Vbeta segments and 13 reverse primers for TCR Jbeta segments was used. Amplification of the CDR3 region of rearranged TCR beta genes was performed with a multiplex PCR assay on genomic DNA. Amplified TCR beta libraries were sequenced as 87-base-pair reads on the Illumina HiSeq System. As for how the authors treated the data: In a later analysis, 70 million to 95 million unique TCR beta chains were counted across the 500 to 850 repertoires, and roughly 10 million of these chains were shared by at least two donors. To remove PCR and sequencing errors, raw reads were error-corrected and collapsed into unique sequences using a nearest-neighbor algorithm that merged closely related sequences. V, D and J gene segments were assigned by aligning CDR3 sequences to IMGT reference sequences. For a sequence to be retained, at least a six-nucleotide match to both a V gene segment and a J gene segment was required. Rearrangements were called productive when the CDR3 lacked stop codons and stayed in frame with V and J; all others were non-productive. Following IMGT convention, CDR3 was defined as the stretch from the second conserved V-encoded cysteine to the conserved J-encoded phenylalanine. The earlier analysis of around 640 of the donors excluded sequences that lacked an unambiguous match to a single V gene segment. An earlier analysis of around 600 of the donors classified V segments as functional when productive rearrangements were above 56.7% and as segregating when the standard deviation between donors was above 5%. A statistical classification framework was built for diagnosing cytomegalovirus status from the catalog of TCR beta chain sequences. A later analysis assigned V and J genes by comparing TCR nucleotide sequences with IMGT/GENE-DB human TR gene sequences. In a later analysis, CDR3 sequences and most-parsimonious VDJ recombination scenarios were assigned using the TCRdist pipeline. In a later analysis, each TCR beta chain was defined by its CDR3 amino acid sequence together with its V-gene family, and reads without a unique V-gene family were excluded. As a way to deal with suspected cross-contamination and a sequencing artifact, a later analysis dropped 450 to 600 nucleotide sequences that were highly shared and had low generation probability. In a later analysis, a clonal expansion index was calculated for each public chain from normalized within-repertoire ranks of inferred template counts. Generation probabilities in a later analysis came from a VDJ recombination model fitted to out-of-frame rearrangements, and those results were checked against IGoR. A later analysis scored TCR-TCR, TCR-HLA and TCR-CMV co-occurrence with hypergeometric tests, applying a repertoire-size bias correction to TCR pairs. False discovery rates were estimated in a later analysis by permuting HLA or CMV assignments 20 times. A later analysis grouped co-occurring TCRs with DBSCAN, adding TCRdist sequence similarity when clustering within HLA-allele-positive subsets. Repertoires with fewer than 30,000 or more than 120,000 public chains, plus five repertoires with anomalous nucleotide sharing, were excluded from co-occurrence clustering. The source is immuneACCESS, and TCRdb retained only in-frame sequences with V and J called. Part of the clones is not carried over; for the studies checked, unresolved V genes explain less than half of this, and the remainder is unexplained. V, J and clone size derive from that table, while D and trimming were established from the DNA sequence. Counted in this sample were tens of thousands of clones; approximately 71% of them appeared once. The ten largest clones take up 2% to 2.5% of the sample.

In this chain, TRBV9 is recombined with TRBJ2-3; the central 7 bases match TRBD2. The TCR sequence derives from a man in his forties or fifties in good health and CMV-seronegative. The material sequenced was PBMCs. DNA sequence: TGTGCCAGCAGCGCCCCAAGAGAGGTTGCGGGGGTCACAGATACGCAGTATTTT. This encodes CASSAPREVAGVTDTQYF.